This TCR beta chain appears in the sequencing data of a study of response to subunit inactivated influenza vaccine. A few counts support this clonotype. CDR3 length equals 14 residues. Germline CDR1 is SEHNR and CDR2 is FQNEAQ (reference sequence). With 5 bases removed from V and 2 bases from J, the gap between germline ends came to 12 bases. TCRdb re-analysed the RT-PCR reads in MiXCR, keeping a single row per CDR3 protein. The sample records approximately 480,000 distinct CDR3 sequences, approximately 11% being singletons. This clonotype originated in a man in his forties or fifties who received an inactivated influenza vaccine. The sequenced sample was PBMCs from blood, obtained 40 to 50 days after vaccination. J is TRBJ1-2 and V is TRBV7-9, with no clear D. The CDR3 region has the DNA TGTGCCAGCAGCCTCGAGCCGATCAACTATGGCTACACCTTC. This codes for CASSLEPINYGYTF.